These T cell receptor beta chains were read from a single sample in a study of T cells in Graves' hyperthyroidism and ophthalmopathy. TCRdb called the multiplex PCR reads again in MiXCR, with one record for every CDR3 protein. The sample consists of approximately 400,000 distinct CDR3 sequences, around a quarter of them appearing once. The sample consisted of blood. These receptor sequences come from a man aged 50 or older with Graves' hyperthyroidism. Both conserved end residues are part of each CDR3. D genes are given only for firm matches. Where a row states a size, it is once, few, many or the class of an expanded clone; other rows omit it.

cdr3_length,j_call,d_call,v_call,clone_size,cdr3_aa,cdr3_nt
13,TRBJ2-3,.,TRBV6-4,.,CASSDSGATTQYF,TGTGCCAGCAGTGACTCGGGGGCCACTACGCAGTATTTT
15,TRBJ2-1,TRBD2,TRBV27,many,CASSPLAATYNEQFF,TGTGCCAGCAGTCCGCTAGCGGCCACCTACAATGAGCAGTTCTTC
12,TRBJ2-3,.,TRBV2,few,CASSQVTDTQYF,TGTGCCAGCAGTCAGGTCACAGATACGCAGTATTTT
16,TRBJ2-1,TRBD1,TRBV24-1,.,CATSDAGTDSYNEQFF,TGTGCCACCAGTGATGCCGGGACAGACTCCTACAATGAGCAGTTCTTC
12,TRBJ2-3,.,TRBV2,few,CASQGGTDTQYF,TGTGCCAGCCAGGGGGGGACAGATACGCAGTATTTT
11,TRBJ2-7,.,TRBV20-1,.,CSARDVHEQYF,TGCAGTGCTAGAGATGTCCACGAGCAGTACTTC
16,TRBJ2-1,TRBD1,TRBV7-9,.,CASSGPNRGTYNEQFF,TGTGCCAGCAGCGGTCCCAACAGGGGGACCTACAATGAGCAGTTCTTC
15,TRBJ2-2,.,TRBV28,.,CASSLGLENTGELFF,TGTGCCAGCAGTTTGGGTCTAGAGAACACCGGGGAGCTGTTTTTT
15,TRBJ2-7,TRBD1,TRBV6-1,few,CASSFRTGAAYEQYF,TGTGCCAGCAGCTTCCGGACAGGGGCCGCCTACGAGCAGTACTTC
15,TRBJ2-1,TRBD2,TRBV10-3,.,CAISESAGVYNEQFF,TGTGCCATCAGTGAGTCCGCGGGAGTCTACAATGAGCAGTTCTTC
11,TRBJ2-1,.,TRBV6-1,few,CAGGTYNEQFF,TGTGCCGGGGGGACCTACAATGAGCAGTTCTTC
15,TRBJ2-1,.,TRBV11-3,few,CASSLLRPSHNEQFF,TGTGCCAGCAGCCTCCTCCGTCCAAGCCACAATGAGCAGTTCTTC
12,TRBJ2-5,.,TRBV10-3,few,CAISYNEETQYF,TGTGCCATCAGTTACAATGAAGAGACCCAGTACTTC
15,TRBJ2-3,.,TRBV28,many,CASSSRGAGADTQYF,TGTGCCAGCAGTTCTCGGGGGGCGGGCGCAGATACGCAGTATTTT
14,TRBJ2-5,.,TRBV18,.,CANSPPASKETQYF,TGTGCCAACTCACCCCCAGCCTCCAAAGAGACCCAGTACTTC
16,TRBJ2-1,.,TRBV3-1,.,CASSQDLPGQMEVQFF,TGTGCCAGCAGCCAAGATCTGCCGGGCCAGATGGAGGTGCAGTTCTTC
13,TRBJ2-2,.,TRBV6-5,few,CASSYSMRGGLFF,TGTGCCAGCAGTTACTCGATGCGAGGGGGACTGTTTTTT
14,TRBJ1-1,.,TRBV20-1,many,CSATPDSLNTEAFF,TGCAGTGCTACTCCTGACAGTTTGAACACTGAAGCTTTCTTT
15,TRBJ2-7,.,TRBV7-2,few,CASSFDQGLGYEQYF,TGTGCCAGCAGCTTCGACCAGGGTCTCGGCTACGAGCAGTACTTC
14,TRBJ1-1,TRBD1,TRBV28,many,CASSSKDRAAEAFF,TGTGCCAGCAGTTCAAAGGACAGGGCGGCTGAAGCTTTCTTT
15,TRBJ2-2,.,TRBV3-1,.,CASSQGFLDAGELFF,TGTGCCAGCAGCCAGGGCTTCCTTGACGCCGGGGAGCTGTTTTTT
15,TRBJ2-2,TRBD1,TRBV7-9,few,CASRPRQGGAGELFF,TGTGCCAGCAGACCACGACAGGGGGGGGCCGGGGAGCTGTTTTTT
14,TRBJ2-7,.,TRBV2,many,CASAGTRERYEQYF,TGTGCCAGCGCCGGGACGCGAGAGCGCTACGAGCAGTACTTC
13,TRBJ2-7,.,TRBV28,.,CASNGGYAYEQYF,TGTGCCAGCAATGGCGGGTATGCCTACGAGCAGTACTTC
17,TRBJ2-2,.,TRBV10-2,.,CASSDFQRQGNTGELFF,TGCGCCAGCAGTGATTTCCAGCGGCAGGGGAACACCGGGGAGCTGTTTTTT
17,TRBJ2-5,.,TRBV28,many,CASSSYPDELGQETQYF,TGTGCCAGCAGTTCGTATCCTGACGAATTAGGGCAAGAGACCCAGTACTTC
14,TRBJ1-5,.,TRBV27,.,CASSLEGWDQPQHF,TGTGCCAGCAGTTTGGAGGGGTGGGATCAGCCCCAGCATTTT
16,TRBJ2-3,.,TRBV7-3,many,CASSLMGGNIEDTQYF,TGTGCCAGCAGCTTAATGGGCGGGAACATCGAAGATACGCAGTATTTT
13,TRBJ1-4,.,TRBV28,.,CASATEYPAKLFF,TGTGCCAGCGCCACAGAGTATCCCGCAAAACTGTTTTTT
13,TRBJ2-3,.,TRBV7-4,.,CASSSRRVDTQYF,TGTGCCAGCAGTTCGAGACGGGTAGATACGCAGTATTTT
15,TRBJ2-1,TRBD2,TRBV7-3,.,CASSSVSGSFAEQFF,TGTGCCAGCAGCTCTGTTAGCGGGTCATTCGCCGAGCAGTTCTTC
16,TRBJ2-5,.,TRBV15,few,CATSRTTGSAGETQYF,TGTGCCACCAGCAGAACAACAGGGTCTGCCGGGGAGACCCAGTACTTC
11,TRBJ1-1,.,TRBV10-3,many,CAIREQEEAFF,TGTGCCATCAGAGAGCAGGAGGAAGCTTTCTTT
16,TRBJ2-3,TRBD1,TRBV5-5,many,CASSPDWTGITDTQYF,TGTGCCAGCAGCCCGGACTGGACAGGGATCACAGATACGCAGTATTTT
12,TRBJ1-1,TRBD1,TRBV30,few,CAWGQGNTEAFF,TGTGCCTGGGGACAGGGGAACACTGAAGCTTTCTTT
15,TRBJ1-4,TRBD1,TRBV5-6,few,CASRSRGTGFEKLFF,TGTGCCAGCAGATCTAGGGGGACAGGGTTTGAAAAACTGTTTTTT
13,TRBJ2-7,TRBD1,TRBV6-2/TRBV6-3,.,CASRGTGGYEQYF,TGTGCCAGCAGAGGGACAGGGGGCTACGAGCAGTACTTC
14,TRBJ2-7,.,TRBV7-2,many,CASSFPGPKYEQYF,TGTGCCAGCAGCTTCCCGGGACCAAAGTACGAGCAGTACTTC
13,TRBJ2-7,.,TRBV27,few,CASSFRQAYEQYF,TGTGCCAGCAGTTTCCGACAGGCTTACGAGCAGTACTTC
12,TRBJ1-2,TRBD1,TRBV12-3/TRBV12-4,.,CASRQGAPGYTF,TGTGCCAGCAGACAGGGGGCGCCGGGCTACACCTTC
15,TRBJ2-7,TRBD2,TRBV28,few,CACRLGLAVSYEQYF,TGTGCCTGCAGACTGGGACTAGCGGTCTCCTACGAGCAGTACTTC
15,TRBJ2-3,.,TRBV29-1,.,CSVEGGPLSQATQYF,TGCAGCGTTGAAGGAGGGCCGCTCTCCCAGGCTACGCAGTATTTT
14,TRBJ2-3,.,TRBV11-2,.,CASSLEPSTDTQYF,TGTGCCAGCAGCTTGGAACCCTCCACAGATACGCAGTATTTT
14,TRBJ2-3,.,TRBV14,.,CASSRPVTGDTQYF,TGTGCCAGCAGCCGGCCTGTGACGGGAGATACGCAGTATTTT
12,TRBJ2-4,.,TRBV7-9,few,CASMGTRDIQYF,TGTGCCAGCATGGGTACGCGAGACATTCAGTACTTC
19,TRBJ2-1,TRBD2,TRBV14,.,CASSPMTSGRLSSYNEQFF,TGTGCCAGCAGCCCAATGACTAGCGGGAGATTGAGCTCCTACAATGAGCAGTTCTTC
14,TRBJ2-5,.,TRBV11-2,many,CASSQTVWAETQYF,TGTGCCAGCAGCCAGACAGTCTGGGCAGAGACCCAGTACTTC
16,TRBJ2-5,.,TRBV28,.,CASRGISDGAIETQYF,TGTGCCAGCAGGGGGATAAGTGACGGGGCGATAGAGACCCAGTACTTC
13,TRBJ1-1,.,TRBV10-3,.,CAVRGVMNTEAFF,TGTGCCGTCCGAGGGGTCATGAACACTGAAGCTTTCTTT
14,TRBJ2-3,TRBD1,TRBV5-1,.,CASSLQGPTDTQYF,TGCGCCAGCAGCCTACAGGGGCCCACAGATACGCAGTATTTT
13,TRBJ2-2,TRBD1,TRBV20-1,many,CSARGTGPGELFF,TGCAGTGCTAGGGGGACAGGGCCCGGGGAGCTGTTTTTT
15,TRBJ2-6,.,TRBV2,many,CASGTGSSGANVLTF,TGTGCCAGCGGGACGGGGAGCTCTGGGGCCAACGTCCTGACTTTC
12,TRBJ1-6,.,TRBV20-1,.,CSTGEINSPLHF,TGCAGCACCGGGGAGATCAATTCACCCCTCCACTTT
14,TRBJ2-5,.,TRBV9,.,CASSIGTAQETQYF,TGTGCCAGCAGCATTGGGACGGCCCAAGAGACCCAGTACTTC
15,TRBJ1-2,.,TRBV7-2,few,CASSVGRVSYYGYTF,TGTGCCAGCAGCGTGGGTCGGGTGTCCTACTATGGCTACACCTTC
18,TRBJ2-1,TRBD2,TRBV20-1,few,CSARGVLAGLSSYNEQFF,TGCAGTGCTCGGGGTGTCTTAGCGGGGCTCAGCTCCTACAATGAGCAGTTCTTC
15,TRBJ2-7,TRBD1,TRBV13,few,CASSHGTATSYEQYF,TGTGCCAGCAGCCACGGGACAGCGACCTCCTACGAGCAGTACTTC
16,TRBJ2-3,TRBD1,TRBV3-1,many,CASSRVGTGTTDTQYF,TGTGCCAGCAGCCGAGTCGGGACAGGGACCACAGATACGCAGTATTTT
15,TRBJ2-5,TRBD1,TRBV20-1,few,CSARGDRERQETQYF,TGCAGTGCTAGAGGGGACAGGGAAAGACAGGAGACCCAGTACTTC
16,TRBJ2-1,.,TRBV6-2/TRBV6-3,.,CASSYSFGSPYNEQFF,TGTGCCAGCAGTTACTCCTTCGGGAGCCCCTACAATGAGCAGTTCTTC